The 25 T cell receptor beta chains reported below all come from one sample, sequenced in a study of T cells in Graves' hyperthyroidism and ophthalmopathy. Amplification of TCR beta CDR3 regions used RNA as the template. The HTBI set primed first-round TCR CDR3 RT-PCR. TCRdb re-called the multiplex PCR reads through MiXCR, storing one row per CDR3 protein. The table includes about 360,000 distinct CDR3 sequences, approximately 13% detected once. The sample comprised blood. Receptor source: a woman in her late teens or twenties with Graves' hyperthyroidism.

This clonotype was seen many times. The chain is built from TRBV25-1 and TRBJ2-3, with 9 bases aligning to TRBD2. The CDR3 has 17 residues. Looked up from germline, CDR1 is MGHDK and CDR2 is SYGVNS. V was pared by 1 base and J by 2 bases, with 7 bases of the junction left unmatched. CDR3 nucleotide sequence: TGTGCCAGCAGTGAATGGGATAGCGGGAGCGCCACAGATACGCAGTATTTT. This sequence encodes CASSEWDSGSATDTQYF. The entire variable domain, with the rest obtained from reference TRBV25-1 and TRBJ2-3, is as follows: EADIYQTPRYLVIGTGKKITLECSQTMGHDKMYWYQQDPGMELHLIHYSYGVNSTEKGDLSSESTVSRIRTEHFPLTLESARPSHTSQYLCASSEWDSGSATDTQYFGPGTRLTVL.

The sample holds many counts of this clonotype. The chain links TRBV7-9 to TRBJ2-1; D is perhaps TRBD1 or TRBD2 (5 bases each). This CDR3 comprises 15 residues. Trimming pared 1 base from V and 7 bases from J, leaving 14 bases between. Germline loops: CDR1 SEHNR, CDR2 FQNEAQ (reference sequence). CDR3 region: CASSLVVGDRNEQFF. For the CDR3, the DNA is TGTGCCAGCAGCTTAGTGGTGGGGGATAGAAATGAGCAGTTCTTC.

This clonotype was recorded at least ten times. Here the CDR3 DNA reads TGCAGTGCATCCAAGGGAGGTAGCTTCGAAGCTTTCTTT. Translated: CSASKGGSFEAFF. The chain combines TRBV20-1 with TRBJ1-1; D not resolved. CDR3 size: 13 residues. The germline V gene encodes CDR1 DFQATT and CDR2 SNEGSKA (reference sequence). V dropped 6 bases and J dropped 8 bases, with 19 bases sitting between them.

This clonotype was counted at least ten times. This sequence joins TRBV28 and TRBJ1-5; D is uncertain. In germline, CDR1 is MDHEN, CDR2 SYDVKM. The CDR3 extends over 17 amino acids. V lost 9 bases and J lost 3, with 24 bases in between. The CDR3 sequence: CASIPPGIGSPNQPQHF. CDR3 bases: TGTGCCAGTATCCCTCCGGGAATCGGGAGTCCCAATCAGCCCCAGCATTTT.

The chain couples TRBV27 to TRBJ2-3, with TRBD2 matching 13 bases. The CDR3 covers 16 residues. V gave up 6 bases and J gave up 2 bases; unmatched junction bases: 5. Germline-derived CDR1 and CDR2 are MNHEY and SMNVEV (reference sequence). The CDR3 reads CASRPTSGRDTDTQYF. The CDR3, as DNA: TGTGCCAGCAGACCTACTAGCGGGAGGGACACAGATACGCAGTATTTT.

This clonotype has a handful of counts. Relative to the germline gene, one junction end is altered; a read error may explain this. J is TRBJ2-1 and V is TRBV27; 9 bases fit TRBD1. Germline V CDR1 and CDR2: MNHEY, SMNVEV (reference sequence). The CDR3 runs 16 residues. The CDR3 sequence: CASKTQGAIIDNGQFF. The CDR3 DNA reads TGTGCCAGCAAAACACAGGGGGCGATTATTGACAATGGGCAGTTCTTC.

This clonotype was counted many times. The chain has TRBV20-1 and TRBJ2-3; D is uncertain. The V gene lost 1 base and the J gene lost 1 base, with 9 bases spanning the gap. Germline V CDR1 and CDR2: DFQATT, SNEGSKA (reference sequence). The CDR3 covers 14 residues. The CDR3, as DNA: TGCAGTGCTAGAGCCGTGGTGGGCACAGATACGCAGTATTTT. As protein: CSARAVVGTDTQYF.

This clonotype was observed at least ten times. The chain joins TRBV28 to TRBJ2-7; 7 bases line up with TRBD1. Germline V gene data show CDR1 as MDHEN and CDR2 as SYDVKM. J was trimmed by 1 base and V by 6 bases; bases with no gene match: 9. CDR3 size: 15 residues. CDR3 in amino acids: CASSMGQILSYEQYF. In nucleotides, the CDR3 is TGTGCCAGCAGCATGGGACAGATTTTATCCTACGAGCAGTACTTC.

This clonotype has a count of ten or more. The V and J genes are TRBV2 and TRBJ2-7, with D perhaps being TRBD1 or TRBD2 (5 bases each). The CDR3 spans 14 residues. Germline CDR1 reads SNHLY; CDR2 reads FYNNEI. V lost 7 bases and J lost 2, with 15 bases in between. The CDR3 loop is CASKPRGSTYEQYF. CDR3 nucleotides: TGTGCCAGCAAGCCCCGGGGCAGTACCTACGAGCAGTACTTC.

This clonotype was seen repeatedly, ten times or more. The V and J genes are TRBV6-2 or TRBV6-3 and TRBJ2-2, with 12 positions matching TRBD2. The CDR3 spans 19 residues. J lost 2 bases, V lost 4 bases, and 11 bases had no gene match. Germline V gene data show CDR1 as MNHEY and CDR2 as SVGEGT. The CDR3 nucleotides are TGTGCCAGCAGTTGGACACGGACAGGACTAGCGGGAAACACCGGGGAGCTGTTTTTT. It encodes CASSWTRTGLAGNTGELFF.

This clonotype was seen only a few times. This chain links TRBV7-6 with TRBJ2-7; D is possibly TRBD2 (6 bases). The germline V gene has CDR1 SGHVS and CDR2 FNYEAQ. Deletions cut 5 bases from V and 7 bases from J, with 15 bases between. The CDR3 contains 13 residues. The CDR3 loop reads CASSQILRGEQYF. CDR3 DNA sequence: TGTGCCAGCAGCCAAATCTTACGGGGGGAGCAGTACTTC. The variable domain in full, with the rest retrieved from reference TRBV7-6 and TRBJ2-7, is GAGVSQSPRYKVTKRGQDVALRCDPISGHVSLYWYRQALGQGPEFLTYFNYEAQQDKSGLPNDRFSAERPEGSISTLTIQRTEQRDSAMYRCASSQILRGEQYFGPGTRLTVT.

This clonotype was observed at least ten times. The rearrangement links TRBV5-8 to TRBJ1-1, with D possibly TRBD1 on 5 matching bases. Germline CDR1 reads SGHTS; CDR2 reads YDEGEE. The germline V and J ends were trimmed by 1 base and 6 bases, with 13 bases remaining between them. This CDR3 is 14 amino acids long. The CDR3 nucleotides are TGTGCCAGCAGCTTGACGTCCCCGACAGCTGAAGCTTTCTTT. Translated: CASSLTSPTAEAFF.

This clonotype was counted ten times or more. V gene TRBV6-6 combines with J gene TRBJ2-7; D is undetermined. The CDR3 spans 16 residues. The ends were cut back, 0 bases at V and 2 bases at J, with 14 bases in the middle. CDR1 is MNHNY, CDR2 SVGAGI, per germline (reference sequence). The CDR3 coding sequence is TGTGCCAGCAGTTACTCTAAGTTCCACAGCCCCTACGAGCAGTACTTC. Translation gives CASSYSKFHSPYEQYF.

This clonotype appeared many times. The chain uses TRBV11-2 and TRBJ2-2; unclear D gene. The CDR3 is made up of 13 amino acids. The V end lost 1 base, the J end lost 7 bases, and 7 bases lay between the germline ends. From germline, CDR1 is SGHAT and CDR2 FQNNGV. The CDR3 loop is CASSLAGYGELFF. DNA for the CDR3: TGTGCCAGCAGCTTAGCGGGCTACGGGGAGCTGTTTTTT.

This clonotype showed up many times. The V call is TRBV3-1, the J call TRBJ1-1; tentative D call: TRBD1 (5 bases). Germline loops: CDR1 LGHDT, CDR2 YNNKEL (reference sequence). This CDR3 region has 13 residues. Trimming pared 1 base from V and 6 bases from J, leaving 9 bases between. Written as DNA, the CDR3 is TGTGCCAGCAGCCAAGGAGGGACGTCTGAAGCTTTCTTT. It encodes CASSQGGTSEAFF.

This chain joins TRBV25-1 and TRBJ1-2; D remains ambiguous. V lost 6 bases and J lost 8, with 16 bases in between. The germline V gene has CDR1 MGHDK and CDR2 SYGVNS. This CDR3 spans 13 amino acids. This chain's CDR3 is CASSDHKGGGYTF. CDR3 coding DNA: TGTGCCAGCAGCGACCACAAGGGCGGGGGCTACACCTTC.

This clonotype was recorded at least ten times. The chain couples TRBV20-1 to TRBJ1-4; D is possibly TRBD1 (5 bases). Germline loops: CDR1 DFQATT, CDR2 SNEGSKA (reference sequence). This CDR3 contains 14 residues. V shed 6 bases and J shed 5 bases, with 16 bases lying between them. As DNA, the CDR3 is TGCAGTGCCAGCTCGCGGCAGGGAAATGAAAAACTGTTTTTT. Translating gives CSASSRQGNEKLFF.

This clonotype appeared a few times. The chain links TRBV24-1 to TRBJ2-2; 8 bases are shared with TRBD1. Looked up from germline, CDR1 is KGHDR and CDR2 is SFDVKD. This CDR3 has 13 amino acids. Unmatched junction bases numbered 6, after V lost 7 bases and J lost 9 bases. Here the CDR3 reads CATSATGARELFF. The CDR3 bases are TGTGCCACCAGCGCGACAGGGGCCAGGGAGCTGTTTTTT.

By share, this clonotype ranks as medium-sized. The chain has TRBV10-3 and TRBJ1-2, with D possibly matching TRBD1 (6 bases). Trimming pared 6 bases from V and 5 bases from J, leaving 19 bases between. Germline CDR1 and CDR2: ENHRY and SYGVKD. The length of the CDR3 is 15 residues. The CDR3 nucleotides read TGTGCCATCAGCGACGGACAGCCCCCGCCTTATGGCTACACCTTC. It translates to CAISDGQPPPYGYTF.

Ten or more counts support this clonotype. V usage is TRBV12-3 or TRBV12-4 and J usage is TRBJ2-4; TRBD2 is a possible D gene (6 bases). Trimming removed 7 bases from V and 3 bases from J, with 22 bases in between. This CDR3 has 17 amino acids. The CDR3 DNA is TGTGCCAGCACCAATACGATGAGGTGGGAGGTCAAAAACATTCAGTACTTC. This codes for CASTNTMRWEVKNIQYF.

This clonotype was seen repeatedly, ten times or more. The CDR3 sequence: CASSPTGATRNEQFF. CDR3 in DNA: TGTGCCAGCAGCCCGACAGGGGCGACAAGGAATGAGCAGTTCTTC. V gene TRBV7-3 combines with J gene TRBJ2-1; 8 bases match TRBD1. The CDR3 is 15 residues long. CDR1 and CDR2 from the germline V gene are SGHTA and FQGTGA. The ends lost 5 bases at V and 7 bases at J; junction bases unmatched: 10. Variable domain in full (rest from reference TRBV7-3 and TRBJ2-1): GAGVSQTPSNKVTEKGKYVELRCDPISGHTALYWYRQSLGQGPEFLIYFQGTGAADDSGLPNDRFFAVRPEGSVSTLKIQRTERGDSAVYLCASSPTGATRNEQFFGPGTRLTVL.

In this sample, this clonotype turned up many times. The chain carries TRBV12-3 or TRBV12-4 and TRBJ1-6; possibly TRBD1 for D (6 bases). The CDR3 totals 12 residues. Trimming removed 5 bases from V and 8 bases from J, with 7 bases in between. CDR3 in DNA: TGTGCCAGCAGTGCAGGGGATTCACCCCTCCACTTT. This sequence encodes CASSAGDSPLHF.

This clonotype has just a few counts. V gene TRBV13 combines with J gene TRBJ1-2; D not certain. Germline loops: CDR1 PRHDT, CDR2 FYEKMQ (reference sequence). V was shortened by 1 base and J by 8 bases, with 2 bases between the two germline ends. This CDR3 contains 10 residues. The CDR3 nucleotides read TGTGCCAGCAGCTTAGAGGGCTACACCTTC. Its protein is CASSLEGYTF.

The chain is built from TRBV13 and TRBJ2-1; 13 bases agree with TRBD2. This CDR3 is built from 18 residues. V dropped 4 bases and J dropped 3; count of bases not matched to a gene: 9. Germline assignment: CDR1 PRHDT and CDR2 FYEKMQ (reference sequence). DNA of the CDR3: TGTGCCAGCAGCTCCCCCCGGACTAGCGGGAGAGTCTACAATGAGCAGTTCTTC. This sequence encodes CASSSPRTSGRVYNEQFF.

This clonotype appeared a few times. This chain connects TRBV6-2 or TRBV6-3 to TRBJ2-1; 9 nucleotides line up with TRBD2. V trimming: 8 bases; J trimming: 5 bases; junction bases outside the gene matches: 7. The CDR3 spans 14 residues. CDR1 and CDR2 from the germline V gene are MNHEY and SVGEGT. This chain's CDR3 is CASLGREGNNEQFF. In DNA form, the CDR3 reads TGTGCCAGCCTGGGGCGGGAGGGCAACAATGAGCAGTTCTTC.